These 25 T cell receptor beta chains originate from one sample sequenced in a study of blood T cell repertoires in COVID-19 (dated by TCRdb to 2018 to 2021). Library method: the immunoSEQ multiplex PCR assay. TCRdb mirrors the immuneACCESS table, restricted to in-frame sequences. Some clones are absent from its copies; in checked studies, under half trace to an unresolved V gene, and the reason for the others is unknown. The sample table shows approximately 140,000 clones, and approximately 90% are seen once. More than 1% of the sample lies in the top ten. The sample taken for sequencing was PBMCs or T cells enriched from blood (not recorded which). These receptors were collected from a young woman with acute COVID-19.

The CDR3 sequence is CASSYSGGDSPLHF. CDR3 nucleotides: TGTGCCAGCAGTTACTCGGGGGGGGATTCACCCCTCCACTTT. The chain combines TRBV6-5 with TRBJ1-6; D might be TRBD1 (5 bases). Trimming removed 0 bases at V and 8 bases at J, with 8 bases between. The CDR3 runs to 14 residues. The germline V gene has CDR1 MNHEY and CDR2 SVGAGI.

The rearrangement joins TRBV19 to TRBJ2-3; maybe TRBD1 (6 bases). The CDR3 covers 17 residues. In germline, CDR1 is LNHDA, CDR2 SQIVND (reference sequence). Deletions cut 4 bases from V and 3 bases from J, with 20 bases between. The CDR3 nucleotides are TGTGCCAGTAGTAGCTACCGGGACACTATTGAAACAGATACGCAGTATTTT. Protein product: CASSSYRDTIETDTQYF. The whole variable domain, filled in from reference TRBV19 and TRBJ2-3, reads DGGITQSPKYLFRKEGQNVTLSCEQNLNHDAMYWYRQDPGQGLRLIYYSQIVNDFQKGDIAEGYSVSREKKESFPLTVTSAQKNPTAFYLCASSSYRDTIETDTQYFGPGTRLTVL.

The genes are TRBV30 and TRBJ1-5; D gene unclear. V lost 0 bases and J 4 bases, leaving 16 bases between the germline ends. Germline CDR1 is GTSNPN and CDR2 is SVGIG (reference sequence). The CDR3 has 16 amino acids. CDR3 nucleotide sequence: TGTGCCTGGAGTGTACGGTCTTTACTAATGAATCAGCCCCAGCATTTT. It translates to CAWSVRSLLMNQPQHF.

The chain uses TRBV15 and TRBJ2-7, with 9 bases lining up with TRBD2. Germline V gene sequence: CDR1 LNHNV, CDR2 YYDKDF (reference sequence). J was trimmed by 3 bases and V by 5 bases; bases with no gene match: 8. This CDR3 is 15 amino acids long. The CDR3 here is CATSVLTSGFYEQYF. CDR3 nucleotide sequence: TGTGCCACCAGCGTTCTGACTAGCGGATTCTACGAGCAGTACTTC. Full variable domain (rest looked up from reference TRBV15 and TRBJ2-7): DAMVIQNPRYQVTQFGKPVTLSCSQTLNHNVMYWYQQKSSQAPKLLFHYYDKDFNNEADTPDNFQSRRPNTSFCFLDIRSPGLGDTAMYLCATSVLTSGFYEQYFGPGTRLTVT.

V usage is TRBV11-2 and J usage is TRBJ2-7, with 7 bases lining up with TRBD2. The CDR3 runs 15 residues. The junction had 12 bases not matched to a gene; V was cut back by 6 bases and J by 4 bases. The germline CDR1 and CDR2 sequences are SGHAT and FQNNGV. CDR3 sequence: CASSSSPGGRYEQYF. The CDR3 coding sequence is TGTGCCAGCAGTTCCTCGCCGGGGGGACGGTACGAGCAGTACTTC.

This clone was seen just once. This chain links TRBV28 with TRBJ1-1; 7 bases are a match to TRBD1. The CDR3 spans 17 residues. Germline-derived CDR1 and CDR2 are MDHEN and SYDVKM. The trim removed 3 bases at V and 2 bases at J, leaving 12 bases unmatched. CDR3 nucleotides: TGTGCCAGCAGTTTTTTTGAAGGGACAGAAGCTAACACTGAAGCTTTCTTT. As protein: CASSFFEGTEANTEAFF.

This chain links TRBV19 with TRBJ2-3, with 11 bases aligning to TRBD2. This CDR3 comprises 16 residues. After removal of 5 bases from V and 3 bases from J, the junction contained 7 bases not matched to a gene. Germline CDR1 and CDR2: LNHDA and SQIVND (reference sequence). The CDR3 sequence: CASSPMRLAGTDTQYF. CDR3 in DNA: TGTGCCAGTAGTCCCATGAGACTAGCGGGAACAGATACGCAGTATTTT.

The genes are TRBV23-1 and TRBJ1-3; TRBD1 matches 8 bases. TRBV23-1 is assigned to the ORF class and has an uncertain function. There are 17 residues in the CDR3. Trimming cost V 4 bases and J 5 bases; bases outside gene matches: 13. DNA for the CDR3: TGCGCCAGCAGTCTCGACCCGAGGACAGGGTGTAGAAACACCATATATTTT. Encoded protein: CASSLDPRTGCRNTIYF.

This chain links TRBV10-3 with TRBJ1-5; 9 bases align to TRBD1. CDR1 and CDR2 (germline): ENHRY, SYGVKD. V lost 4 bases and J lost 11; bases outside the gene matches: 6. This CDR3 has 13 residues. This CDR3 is CAISGQGEWSQHF. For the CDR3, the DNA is TGTGCCATCAGTGGACAGGGGGAGTGGTCCCAGCATTTT.

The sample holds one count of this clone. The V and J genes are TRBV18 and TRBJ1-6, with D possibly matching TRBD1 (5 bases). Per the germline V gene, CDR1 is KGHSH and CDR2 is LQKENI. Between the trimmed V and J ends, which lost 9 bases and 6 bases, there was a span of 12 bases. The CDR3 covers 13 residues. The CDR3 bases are TGTGCCAGTTCGGAGCAGGGTAATTCACCCCTCCACTTT. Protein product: CASSEQGNSPLHF.

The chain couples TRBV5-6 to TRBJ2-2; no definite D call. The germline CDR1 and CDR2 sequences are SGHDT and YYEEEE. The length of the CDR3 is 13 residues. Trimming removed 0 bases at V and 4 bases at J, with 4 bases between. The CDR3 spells CASSLAGTGELFF. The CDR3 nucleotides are TGTGCCAGCAGCTTGGCAGGCACCGGGGAGCTGTTTTTT.

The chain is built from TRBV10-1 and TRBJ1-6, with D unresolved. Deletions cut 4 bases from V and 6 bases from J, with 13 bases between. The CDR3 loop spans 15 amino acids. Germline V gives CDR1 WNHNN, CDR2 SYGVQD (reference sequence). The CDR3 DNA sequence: TGCGCCAGCAGTGGCGTCCCCGAACCTAATTCACCCCTCCACTTT. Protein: CASSGVPEPNSPLHF.

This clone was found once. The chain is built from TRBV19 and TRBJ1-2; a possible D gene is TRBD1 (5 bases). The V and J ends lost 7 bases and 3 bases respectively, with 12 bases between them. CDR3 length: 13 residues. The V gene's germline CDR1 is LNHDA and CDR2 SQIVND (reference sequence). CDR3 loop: CASNRGVDYGYTF. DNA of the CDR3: TGTGCCAGTAATCGGGGGGTGGACTATGGCTACACCTTC. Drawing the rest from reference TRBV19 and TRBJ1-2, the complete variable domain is DGGITQSPKYLFRKEGQNVTLSCEQNLNHDAMYWYRQDPGQGLRLIYYSQIVNDFQKGDIAEGYSVSREKKESFPLTVTSAQKNPTAFYLCASNRGVDYGYTFGSGTRLTVV.

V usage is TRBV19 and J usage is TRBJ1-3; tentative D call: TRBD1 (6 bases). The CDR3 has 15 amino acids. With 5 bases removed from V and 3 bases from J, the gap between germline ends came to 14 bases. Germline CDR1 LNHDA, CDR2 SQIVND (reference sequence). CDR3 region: CASSQQGSFGNTIYF. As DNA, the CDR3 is TGTGCCAGTAGTCAACAGGGCTCATTTGGAAACACCATATATTTT.

This CDR3 is CASSQVNDINRGYTF. The CDR3, as DNA: TGCGCCAGCAGCCAAGTCAACGACATTAATCGGGGCTACACCTTC. The chain links TRBV4-3 to TRBJ1-2; D not resolved. The CDR3 runs 15 residues. The germline V and J ends were trimmed by 1 base and 8 bases, with 17 bases remaining between them. The germline V gene encodes CDR1 LGHNA and CDR2 YSLEER.

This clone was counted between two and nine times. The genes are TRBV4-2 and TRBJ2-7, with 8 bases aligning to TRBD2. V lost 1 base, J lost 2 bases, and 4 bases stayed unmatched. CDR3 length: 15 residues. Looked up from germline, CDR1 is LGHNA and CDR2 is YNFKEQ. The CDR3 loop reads CASSQGPGGAYEQYF. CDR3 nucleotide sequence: TGTGCCAGCAGCCAAGGTCCGGGAGGGGCCTACGAGCAGTACTTC.

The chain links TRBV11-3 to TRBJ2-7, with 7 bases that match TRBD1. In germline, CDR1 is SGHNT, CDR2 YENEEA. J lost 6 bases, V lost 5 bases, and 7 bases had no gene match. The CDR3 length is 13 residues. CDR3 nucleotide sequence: TGTGCCAGCAGCCTAGGGGACAGTCGCGAGCAGTACTTC. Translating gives CASSLGDSREQYF.

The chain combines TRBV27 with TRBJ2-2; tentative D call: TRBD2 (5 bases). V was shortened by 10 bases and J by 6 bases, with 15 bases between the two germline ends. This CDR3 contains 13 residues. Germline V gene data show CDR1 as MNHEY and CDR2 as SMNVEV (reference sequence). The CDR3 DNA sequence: TGTGCCACCCGACTATCGAGTCCCGGGGAGCTGTTTTTT. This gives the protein CATRLSSPGELFF.

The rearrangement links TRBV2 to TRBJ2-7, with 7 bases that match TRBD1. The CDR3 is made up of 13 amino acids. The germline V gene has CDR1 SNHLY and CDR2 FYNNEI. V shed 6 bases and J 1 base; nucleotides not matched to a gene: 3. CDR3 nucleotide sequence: TGTGCCAGCAGGAACAGGGGATCCTACGAGCAGTACTTC. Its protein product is CASRNRGSYEQYF.

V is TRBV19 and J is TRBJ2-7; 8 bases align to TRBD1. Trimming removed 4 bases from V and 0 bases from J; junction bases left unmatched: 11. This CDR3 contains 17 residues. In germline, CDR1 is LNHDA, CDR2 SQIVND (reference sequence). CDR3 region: CASSKGQGRSSSYEQYF. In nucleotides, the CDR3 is TGTGCCAGTAGTAAAGGACAGGGCCGATCGAGCTCCTACGAGCAGTACTTC.

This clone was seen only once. CDR3 sequence (DNA): TGTGCCAGTAGGCCAGGGGTCGACACCGGGGAGCTGTTTTTT. This codes for CASRPGVDTGELFF. The gene calls are TRBV19 and TRBJ2-2; a weak D match, TRBD1 (6 bases). The germline V and J ends were trimmed by 6 bases and 3 bases, with 11 bases remaining between them. The CDR3 totals 14 residues. Germline loops: CDR1 LNHDA, CDR2 SQIVND (reference sequence).

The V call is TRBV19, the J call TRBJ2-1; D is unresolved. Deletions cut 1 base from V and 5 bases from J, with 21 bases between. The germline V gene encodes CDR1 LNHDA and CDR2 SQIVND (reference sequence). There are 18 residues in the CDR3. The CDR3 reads CASSIVSALRGRDNEQFF. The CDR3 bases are TGTGCCAGTAGTATAGTATCGGCCCTACGAGGCCGCGACAATGAGCAGTTCTTC.

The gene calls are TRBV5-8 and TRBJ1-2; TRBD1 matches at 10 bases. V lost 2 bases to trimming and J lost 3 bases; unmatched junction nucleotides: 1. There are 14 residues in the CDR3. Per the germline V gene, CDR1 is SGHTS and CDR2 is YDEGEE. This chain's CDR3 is CASSFGQGDYGYTF. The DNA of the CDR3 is TGTGCCAGCAGCTTCGGACAGGGGGACTATGGCTACACCTTC. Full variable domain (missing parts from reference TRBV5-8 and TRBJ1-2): EAGVTQSPTHLIKTRGQQATLRCSPISGHTSVYWYQQALGLGLQFLLWYDEGEERNRGNFPPRFSGRQFPNYSSELNVNALELEDSALYLCASSFGQGDYGYTFGSGTRLTVV.

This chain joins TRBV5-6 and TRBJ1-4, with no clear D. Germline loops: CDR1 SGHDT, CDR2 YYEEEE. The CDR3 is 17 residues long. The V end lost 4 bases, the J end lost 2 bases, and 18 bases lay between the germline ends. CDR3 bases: TGTGCCAGCAGCATATTGAGGACGGACTTCACTAATGAAAAACTGTTTTTT. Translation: CASSILRTDFTNEKLFF.

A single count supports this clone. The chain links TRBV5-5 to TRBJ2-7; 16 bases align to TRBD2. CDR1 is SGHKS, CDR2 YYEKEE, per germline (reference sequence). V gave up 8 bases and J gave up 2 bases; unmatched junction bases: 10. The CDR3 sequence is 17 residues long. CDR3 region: CASTRGLAGGPAYEQYF. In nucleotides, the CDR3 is TGTGCCAGTACCCGGGGACTAGCGGGAGGGCCTGCCTACGAGCAGTACTTC.